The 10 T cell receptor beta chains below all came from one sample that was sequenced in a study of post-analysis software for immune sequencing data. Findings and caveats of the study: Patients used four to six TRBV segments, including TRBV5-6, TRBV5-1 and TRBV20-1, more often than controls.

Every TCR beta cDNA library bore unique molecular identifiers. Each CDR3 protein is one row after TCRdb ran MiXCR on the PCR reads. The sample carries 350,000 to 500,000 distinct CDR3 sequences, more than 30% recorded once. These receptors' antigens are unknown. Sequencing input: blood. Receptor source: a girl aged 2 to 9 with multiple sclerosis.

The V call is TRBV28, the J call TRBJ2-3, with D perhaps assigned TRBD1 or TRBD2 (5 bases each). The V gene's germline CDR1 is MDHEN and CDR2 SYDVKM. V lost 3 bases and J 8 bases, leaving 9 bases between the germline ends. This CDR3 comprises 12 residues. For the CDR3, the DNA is TGTGCCAGCAGTTTCCAGGGACCTACGCAGTATTTT. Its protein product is CASSFQGPTQYF. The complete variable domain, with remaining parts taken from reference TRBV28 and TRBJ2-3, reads DVKVTQSSRYLVKRTGEKVFLECVQDMDHENMFWYRQDPGLGLRLIYFSYDVKMKEKGDIPEGYSVSREKKERFSLILESASTNQTSMYLCASSFQGPTQYFGPGTRLTVL.

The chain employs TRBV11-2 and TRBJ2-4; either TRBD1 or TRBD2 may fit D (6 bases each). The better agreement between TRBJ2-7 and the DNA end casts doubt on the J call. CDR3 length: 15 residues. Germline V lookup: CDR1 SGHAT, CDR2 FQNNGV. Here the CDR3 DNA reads TGTGCCAGCAGCGGGACTCAGGGGAAGGTCTACGAGCAGTACTTC. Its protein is CASSGTQGKVYEQYF.

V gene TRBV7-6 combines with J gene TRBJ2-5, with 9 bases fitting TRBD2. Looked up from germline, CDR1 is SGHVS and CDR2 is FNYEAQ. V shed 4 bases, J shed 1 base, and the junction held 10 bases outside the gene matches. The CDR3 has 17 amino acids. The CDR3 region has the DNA TGTGCCAGCAGCTCCCCCAGCCAACTAGCGGGCCAAGAGACCCAGTACTTC. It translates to CASSSPSQLAGQETQYF.

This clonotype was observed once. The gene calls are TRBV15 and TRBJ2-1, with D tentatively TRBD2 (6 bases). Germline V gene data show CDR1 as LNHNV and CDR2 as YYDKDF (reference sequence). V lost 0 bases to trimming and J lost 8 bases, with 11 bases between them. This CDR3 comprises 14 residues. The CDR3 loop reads CATSRDAVADEQFF. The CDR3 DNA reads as TGTGCCACCAGCAGAGATGCAGTAGCGGATGAGCAGTTCTTC.

CDR3 DNA sequence: TGCGCCAGCAGCCAAACACCTCCGGGCACGTACTCTGGAAACACCATATATTTT. Translation gives CASSQTPPGTYSGNTIYF. The V and J genes are TRBV4-1 and TRBJ1-3, with D uncertain. The CDR3 loop spans 18 amino acids. CDR1 is MGHRA and CDR2 is YSYEKL in the germline V gene. Trimming removed 2 bases from V and 0 bases from J, with 17 bases in between.

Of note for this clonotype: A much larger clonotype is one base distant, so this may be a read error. CDR3 residues: CASSYSLAGVGSSYEQYV. Here the CDR3 DNA reads TGTGCCAGCAGTTACTCCCTAGCGGGAGTAGGGTCCTCCTACGAGCAGTACGTC. The genes are TRBV6-5 and TRBJ2-7; 10 nucleotides match TRBD2. Trimming removed 0 bases from V and 0 bases from J; junction bases left unmatched: 8. The CDR3 loop spans 18 amino acids. Germline lookup yields CDR1 MNHEY and CDR2 SVGAGI.

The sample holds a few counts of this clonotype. CDR3 DNA: TGTGCCAGCAGTTACTCGGGGTTTGCAGAAAAACTGTTTTTT. It encodes CASSYSGFAEKLFF. This chain uses TRBV6-5 with TRBJ1-4; D gene uncertain. CDR3 length: 14 residues. The germline V and J ends were trimmed by 0 bases and 8 bases, with 10 bases remaining between them. Germline loops: CDR1 MNHEY, CDR2 SVGAGI.

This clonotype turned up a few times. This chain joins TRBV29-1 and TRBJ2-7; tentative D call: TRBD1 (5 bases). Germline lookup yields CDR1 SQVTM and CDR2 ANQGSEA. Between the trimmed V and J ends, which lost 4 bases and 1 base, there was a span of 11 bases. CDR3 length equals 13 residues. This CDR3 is CSVGQGISYEQYF. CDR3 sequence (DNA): TGCAGCGTTGGGCAGGGAATTTCCTACGAGCAGTACTTC.

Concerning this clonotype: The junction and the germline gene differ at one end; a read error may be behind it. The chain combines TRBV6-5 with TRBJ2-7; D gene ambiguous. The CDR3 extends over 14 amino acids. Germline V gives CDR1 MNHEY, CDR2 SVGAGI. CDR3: CANSYRVRIYEQYF. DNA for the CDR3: TGTGCCAACAGTTATAGGGTCCGTATCTACGAGCAGTACTTC.

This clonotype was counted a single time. CDR3 sequence: CAKDRSNEQYF. For the CDR3, the DNA is TGTGCCAAGGACAGGTCCAACGAGCAGTACTTC. The J gene is TRBJ2-5, the V gene TRBV6-4; 7 bases line up with TRBD1. TRBJ2-7 matches the DNA end more closely, so the J call is doubtful. The CDR3 has 11 residues. Germline assignment: CDR1 MRHNA and CDR2 SNTAGT.